This TCR beta chain was sequenced for a study of blood T cell repertoires in COVID-19. Study-wide context: Samples taken during acute and convalescent COVID-19 were collected in the United States, Italy and Spain. PBMCs, B-cell-depleted T cells, or T cells provided the cDNA or gDNA that made up the material.

In the source study's methods: Counts of nucleated cells, estimated from reference gene primer amplification, were obtained. Profiled with immunoSEQ multiplex PCR; TCRdb holds only in-frame clones, not every one. The DNA was the basis for D and trimming; V, J and clone size are from that table. The data hold around 200,000 clones, with around nine tenths observed a single time. V lost 1 base to trimming and J lost 7 bases; unmatched junction nucleotides: 5. CDR3 length: 15 residues. CDR1 MDHEN and CDR2 SYDVKM come from the germline V gene. This sequence originates from a man between 35 and 55 years old with acute or convalescent COVID-19. Sequenced sample: peripheral blood. The V call is TRBV28, the J call TRBJ1-5; 9 nucleotides line up with TRBD1. The CDR3 region has the DNA TGTGCCAGCAGTTTATACGCACAGGGGGCACAGCCCCAGCATTTT. Translated: CASSLYAQGAQPQHF. Filled out from reference TRBV28 and TRBJ1-5, the complete variable domain reads DVKVTQSSRYLVKRTGEKVFLECVQDMDHENMFWYRQDPGLGLRLIYFSYDVKMKEKGDIPEGYSVSREKKERFSLILESASTNQTSMYLCASSLYAQGAQPQHFGDGTRLSIL.